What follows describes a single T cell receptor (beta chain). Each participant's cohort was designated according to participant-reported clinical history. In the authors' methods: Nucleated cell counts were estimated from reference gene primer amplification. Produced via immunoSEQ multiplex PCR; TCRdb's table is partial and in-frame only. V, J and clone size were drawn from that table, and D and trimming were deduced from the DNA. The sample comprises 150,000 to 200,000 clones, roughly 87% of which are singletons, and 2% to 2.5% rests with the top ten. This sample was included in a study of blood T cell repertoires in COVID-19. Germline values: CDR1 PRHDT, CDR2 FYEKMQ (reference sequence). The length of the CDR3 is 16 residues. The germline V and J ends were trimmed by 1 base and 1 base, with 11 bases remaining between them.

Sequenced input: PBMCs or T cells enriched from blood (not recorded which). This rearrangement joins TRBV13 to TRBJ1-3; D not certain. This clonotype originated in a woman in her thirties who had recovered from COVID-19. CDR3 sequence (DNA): TGTGCCAGCAGCTTAGAGGCGGGGAAGTCTGGAAACACCATATATTTT. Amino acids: CASSLEAGKSGNTIYF.